This TCR beta chain came from a study of OX40 agonist ivuxolimab in advanced cancers. Whole-study context: Head and neck, renal cell, melanoma or hepatocellular carcinoma were the cancers that dose-escalation patients had.

At cycle 4 day 1, cycle 7 day 1, and baseline, blood was sampled. CDR1 and CDR2 (germline): SGHVS, FNYEAQ. This CDR3 has 16 residues. V dropped 1 base and J dropped 2; count of bases not matched to a gene: 6. The protocol was immunoSEQ multiplex PCR, while the TCRdb copy is restricted to in-frame clones and leaves out a portion. This table holds about 68,000 clones, 83% found once. This specimen consisted of CD4+ or CD8+ T cells sorted from blood, obtained in a trial of the OX40 agonist ivuxolimab. This sequence was found in an adult with an advanced solid tumor such as melanoma, head and neck, liver or kidney cancer. V is TRBV7-6 and J is TRBJ2-3; 7 bases line up with TRBD2. For the CDR3, the DNA is TGTGCCAGCAGCTTAGGGGGGGGGTCACCCACAGATACGCAGTATTTT. Its translation is CASSLGGGSPTDTQYF.